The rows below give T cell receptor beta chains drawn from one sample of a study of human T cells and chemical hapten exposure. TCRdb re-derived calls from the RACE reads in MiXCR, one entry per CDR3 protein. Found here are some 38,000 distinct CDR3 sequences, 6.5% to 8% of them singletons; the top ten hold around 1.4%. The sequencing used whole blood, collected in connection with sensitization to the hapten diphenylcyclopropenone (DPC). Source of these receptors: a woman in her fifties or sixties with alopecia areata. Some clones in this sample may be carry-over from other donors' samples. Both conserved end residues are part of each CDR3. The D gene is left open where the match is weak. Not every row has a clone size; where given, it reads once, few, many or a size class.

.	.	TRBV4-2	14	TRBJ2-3	TGTGCCAGCAGCCAAGTAGCGGTCACAGATACGCAGTATTTT	CASSQVAVTDTQYF
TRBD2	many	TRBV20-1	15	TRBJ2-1	TGCAGTGCTAGAGGGCCTAGCGGGTCCTACAATGAGCAGTTCTTC	CSARGPSGSYNEQFF
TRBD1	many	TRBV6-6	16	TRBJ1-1	TGTGCCAGCAGTTACTCCCTGGGGACAGGGAACACTGAAGCTTTCTTT	CASSYSLGTGNTEAFF
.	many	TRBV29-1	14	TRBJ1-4	TGCAGCATTGCACTAGGGGGGAGTAGGGAAAAACTGTTTTTT	CSIALGGSREKLFF
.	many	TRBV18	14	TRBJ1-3	TGTGCCAGCTCACCCAAAGGGTCCGGAAACACCATATATTTT	CASSPKGSGNTIYF
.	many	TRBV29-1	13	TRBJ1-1	TGCAGCGTTGAGGTGGGGTTGAACACTGAAGCTTTCTTT	CSVEVGLNTEAFF
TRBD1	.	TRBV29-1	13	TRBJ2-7	TGCAGCGTCGCCGGGACAGGGGGTAACGAGCAGTACTTC	CSVAGTGGNEQYF
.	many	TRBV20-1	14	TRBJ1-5	TGCAGTGCCCGATCCTTCTATAGCAATCAGCCCCAGCATTTT	CSARSFYSNQPQHF
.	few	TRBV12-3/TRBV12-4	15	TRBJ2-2	TGTGCCAGCAGTTTTTACGGGAGAGACACCGGGGAGCTGTTTTTT	CASSFYGRDTGELFF
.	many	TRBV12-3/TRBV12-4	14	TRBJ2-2	TGTGCCAGCAGTTTAGGGCAGAACACCGGGGAGCTGTTTTTT	CASSLGQNTGELFF